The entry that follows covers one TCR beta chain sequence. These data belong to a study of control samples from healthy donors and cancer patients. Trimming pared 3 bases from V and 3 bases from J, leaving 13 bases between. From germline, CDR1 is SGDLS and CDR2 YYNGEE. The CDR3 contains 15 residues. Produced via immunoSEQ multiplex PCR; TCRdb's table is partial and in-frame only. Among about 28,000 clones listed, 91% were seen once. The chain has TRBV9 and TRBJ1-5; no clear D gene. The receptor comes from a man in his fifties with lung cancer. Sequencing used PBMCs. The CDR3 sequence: CASSASPEANQPQHF. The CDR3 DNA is TGTGCCAGCAGCGCCTCGCCTGAGGCCAATCAGCCCCAGCATTTT.